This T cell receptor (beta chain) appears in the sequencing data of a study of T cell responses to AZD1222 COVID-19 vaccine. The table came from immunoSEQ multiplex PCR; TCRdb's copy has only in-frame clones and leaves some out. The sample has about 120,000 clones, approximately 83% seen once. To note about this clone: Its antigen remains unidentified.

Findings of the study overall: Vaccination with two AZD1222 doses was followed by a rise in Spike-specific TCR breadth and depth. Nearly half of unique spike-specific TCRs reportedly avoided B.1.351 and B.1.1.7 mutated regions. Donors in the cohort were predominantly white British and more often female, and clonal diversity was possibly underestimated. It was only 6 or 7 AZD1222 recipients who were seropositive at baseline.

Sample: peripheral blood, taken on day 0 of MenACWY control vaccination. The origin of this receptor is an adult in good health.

For the CDR3, the DNA is TGCGCCAGCAGCTTGGCCGGGACAGGAAGTTTTGGAAACACCATATATTTT. This codes for CASSLAGTGSFGNTIYF. The J gene is TRBJ1-3, the V gene TRBV5-1; 8 nucleotides align to TRBD1. V was pared by 0 bases and J by 3 bases, with 8 bases of the junction left unmatched. The CDR3 has 17 residues. Germline V gives CDR1 SGHRS, CDR2 YFSETQ.